These 17 T cell receptor beta chains were sequenced from one sample in a study of blood T cell repertoires in COVID-19. Assay: immunoSEQ multiplex PCR; the TCRdb copy retains only in-frame clones and omits some. The top ten hold around 27% of the sample, which has 90,000 or so clones, approximately 81% seen once. The sample was peripheral blood. The receptors originated from a man older than 75 with active or convalescent COVID-19.

The rearrangement links TRBV4-3 to TRBJ1-1, with D unresolved. The V and J ends lost 1 base and 4 bases respectively, with 10 bases between them. The CDR3 is 14 residues long. Germline assignment: CDR1 LGHNA and CDR2 YSLEER. DNA of the CDR3: TGCGCCAGCAGCCAAGTAACGACGGGCACTGAAGCTTTCTTT. It specifies CASSQVTTGTEAFF.

The gene calls are TRBV9 and TRBJ1-6; TRBD1 agrees at 8 bases. V was pared by 4 bases and J by 8 bases, with 8 bases of the junction left unmatched. The CDR3 totals 15 residues. Germline assignment: CDR1 SGDLS and CDR2 YYNGEE. CDR3 bases: TGTGCCAGCAGCCCAAGGACAGGGCCCGATTCACCCCTCCACTTT. Translation: CASSPRTGPDSPLHF.

In its sample, this clone was seen a few times. V is TRBV5-1 and J is TRBJ2-2, with D possibly matching TRBD2 (5 bases). With 2 bases removed from V and 5 bases from J, the gap between germline ends came to 13 bases. The CDR3 sequence is 15 residues long. Germline V gene sequence: CDR1 SGHRS, CDR2 YFSETQ. The CDR3 reads CASSFTLAPTGELFF. In DNA form, the CDR3 reads TGCGCCAGCAGCTTTACGCTAGCTCCAACCGGGGAGCTGTTTTTT.

In its sample, this clone was seen many times. The chain combines TRBV18 with TRBJ1-1; the match to TRBD1 covers 7 bases. The CDR3 has 18 residues. The V gene end was trimmed by 4 bases and the J gene end by 0 bases; junction bases not matched to a gene: 14. The germline V gene encodes CDR1 KGHSH and CDR2 LQKENI. CDR3 region: CASSRFRQGGFMNTEAFF. Here the CDR3 DNA reads TGTGCCAGCTCACGATTTCGACAGGGTGGCTTCATGAACACTGAAGCTTTCTTT.

The V and J genes are TRBV18 and TRBJ2-1; 8 bases fit TRBD2. The V gene's germline CDR1 is KGHSH and CDR2 LQKENI. The CDR3 has 16 amino acids. Trimming took 8 bases from V and 8 from J; bases not matched to a gene: 17. The CDR3 loop is CASPPSRGGFWDEQFF. DNA of the CDR3: TGTGCCAGCCCCCCCTCACGGGGGGGGTTCTGGGATGAGCAGTTCTTC.

This rearrangement joins TRBV7-2 to TRBJ1-4; 11 nucleotides align to TRBD1. This CDR3 has 15 amino acids. V lost 5 bases to trimming and J lost 8 bases; unmatched junction nucleotides: 7. CDR1 is SGHTA and CDR2 is FQGNSA in the germline V gene. The CDR3 here is CASSPGQGAGEKLFF. CDR3 sequence (DNA): TGTGCCAGCAGCCCTGGACAGGGGGCGGGAGAAAAACTGTTTTTT. Together with reference TRBV7-2 and TRBJ1-4, the CDR3 gives the full variable domain: GAGVSQSPSNKVTEKGKDVELRCDPISGHTALYWYRQSLGQGLEFLIYFQGNSAPDKSGLPSDRFSAERTGGSVSTLTIQRTQQEDSAVYLCASSPGQGAGEKLFFGSGTQLSVL.

The genes are TRBV5-1 and TRBJ2-7; D possibly corresponds to TRBD2 (5 bases). Germline assignment: CDR1 SGHRS and CDR2 YFSETQ. This CDR3 is 14 amino acids long. V was cut by 4 bases and J by 2 bases, with 13 bases left in between. The CDR3 spells CASSKDGGPYEQYF. CDR3 DNA: TGCGCCAGCAGCAAGGATGGAGGCCCCTACGAGCAGTACTTC.

V gene TRBV11-2 combines with J gene TRBJ2-1; 10 bases align to TRBD1. The germline gives CDR1 SGHAT, CDR2 FQNNGV. This CDR3 has 15 amino acids. The V segment lost 5 bases and the J segment 2 bases; nucleotides outside the gene matches: 3. The CDR3 region has the DNA TGTGCCAGCAGCAGTGGACAGGGGGCCTACAATGAGCAGTTCTTC. Encoded protein: CASSSGQGAYNEQFF. Variable domain in full (rest from reference TRBV11-2 and TRBJ2-1): EAGVAQSPRYKIIEKRQSVAFWCNPISGHATLYWYQQILGQGPKLLIQFQNNGVVDDSQLPKDRFSAERLKGVDSTLKIQPAKLEDSAVYLCASSSGQGAYNEQFFGPGTRLTVL.

DNA for the CDR3: TGTGCCAGCAGATCCAGGCGACGCAGTACCTACGAGCAGTACTTC. This sequence encodes CASRSRRRSTYEQYF. The genes are TRBV11-3 and TRBJ2-7, with D unresolved. The ends were cut back, 6 bases at V and 2 bases at J, with 17 bases in the middle. Per the germline V gene, CDR1 is SGHNT and CDR2 is YENEEA. The CDR3 is made up of 15 amino acids.

V and J are TRBV6-5 and TRBJ2-1; TRBD1 matches at 9 bases. This CDR3 has 15 amino acids. Germline V gives CDR1 MNHEY, CDR2 SVGAGI. J was trimmed by 4 bases and V by 6 bases; bases with no gene match: 7. This CDR3 is CASRVGQGLYNEQFF. In DNA, the CDR3 is TGTGCCAGCAGAGTAGGACAGGGGTTGTACAATGAGCAGTTCTTC.

The chain recombines TRBV3-1 (or the pseudogene TRBV3-2) with TRBJ2-7; D might be TRBD2 (7 bases). Trimming pared 2 bases from V and 0 bases from J, leaving 14 bases between. CDR1 and CDR2 (germline): LGHDT, YNNKEL (reference sequence). CDR3 length equals 16 residues. The CDR3 is CASSQSGGARSYEQYF. CDR3 DNA sequence: TGTGCCAGCAGCCAATCTGGGGGGGCTCGCTCCTACGAGCAGTACTTC.

The chain has TRBV19 and TRBJ2-5, with 7 nucleotides matching TRBD2. Germline V gene data show CDR1 as LNHDA and CDR2 as SQIVND (reference sequence). V trimming: 6 bases; J trimming: 3 bases; junction bases outside the gene matches: 7. The CDR3 is made up of 14 amino acids. CDR3 bases: TGTGCCAGTAGCCGAGCGGGGATAAAAGAGACCCAGTACTTC. The encoded protein is CASSRAGIKETQYF.

The genes are TRBV9 and TRBJ1-2; the match to TRBD1 covers 12 bases. V was clipped by 3 bases and J by 7 bases; unmatched bases: 10. Germline values: CDR1 SGDLS, CDR2 YYNGEE. This CDR3 spans 16 amino acids. CDR3 DNA sequence: TGTGCCAGCAGCGCTAACCCGGGACAGGGGGCTCGTGGCTACACCTTC. Translated, it gives CASSANPGQGARGYTF.

The genes are TRBV5-3 and TRBJ1-2; D is unresolved. TRBV5-3 is an ORF; its function is uncertain. CDR3 length: 14 residues. V gave up 4 bases and J gave up 7 bases, with 17 bases separating them. CDR3 protein: CARSRRRVACGYTF. The CDR3 DNA follows: TGTGCCAGAAGCCGAAGACGGGTCGCTTGTGGCTACACCTTC.

A few counts support this clone. The rearrangement links TRBV20-1 to TRBJ1-5; tentative D call: TRBD1 (6 bases). This CDR3 spans 15 amino acids. The ends were cut back, 5 bases at V and 7 bases at J, with 21 bases in the middle. CDR1 DFQATT and CDR2 SNEGSKA come from the germline V gene (reference sequence). The CDR3 coding sequence is TGCAGTGCTGGTGAGGACAGTGGGATGGGACAGCCCCAGCATTTT. It codes for CSAGEDSGMGQPQHF.

This clone was seen at least ten times. The chain joins TRBV6-5 to TRBJ2-5; 10 bases map to TRBD2. CDR1 is MNHEY, CDR2 SVGAGI, per germline. V lost 7 bases and J lost 5; bases outside the gene matches: 7. The CDR3 has 14 amino acids. CDR3 coding DNA: TGTGCCAGCAAAGTGGGACTAGCGTCGGAGACCCAGTACTTC. Its translation: CASKVGLASETQYF.

This chain links TRBV19 with TRBJ1-6, with 11 bases identical to TRBD1. Germline CDR1 reads LNHDA; CDR2 reads SQIVND (reference sequence). The V and J ends lost 5 bases and 10 bases, in that order; junction bases with no gene match: 10. This CDR3 has 16 residues. The CDR3 loop reads CASSPTGTGGLSPLHF. DNA of the CDR3: TGTGCCAGTAGTCCTACAGGGACAGGGGGTCTCTCACCCCTCCACTTT.